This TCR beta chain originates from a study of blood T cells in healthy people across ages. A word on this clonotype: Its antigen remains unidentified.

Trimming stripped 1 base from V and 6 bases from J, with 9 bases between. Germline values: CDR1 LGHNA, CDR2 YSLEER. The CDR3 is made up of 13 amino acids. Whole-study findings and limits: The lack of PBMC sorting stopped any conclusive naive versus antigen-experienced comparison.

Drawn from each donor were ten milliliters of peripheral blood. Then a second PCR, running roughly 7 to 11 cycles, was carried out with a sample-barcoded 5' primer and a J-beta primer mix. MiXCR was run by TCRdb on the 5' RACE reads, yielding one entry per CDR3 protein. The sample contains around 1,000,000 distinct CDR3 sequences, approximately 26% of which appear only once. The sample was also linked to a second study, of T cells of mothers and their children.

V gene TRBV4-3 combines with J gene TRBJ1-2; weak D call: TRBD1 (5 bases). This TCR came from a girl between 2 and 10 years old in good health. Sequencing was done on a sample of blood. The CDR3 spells CASSQGRGNGYTF. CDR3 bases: TGCGCCAGCAGCCAAGGAAGGGGCAATGGCTACACCTTC.